The clone carrying this TCR beta chain was observed a few times. Its target is unknown. This sample was taken from a study of identical twins. Study-wide results and limits: Model-predicted out-of-frame TCR alpha sharing fell below observed values in monozygotic twins. These conclusions were based on statistical analysis (cross-sectional, not following the same donors).

Every sampled donor was Caucasian and healthy. A universal primer site was incorporated via template switching, and the cDNA contained unique molecular identifiers. MiXCR was run by TCRdb on the 5' RACE reads, yielding one entry per CDR3 protein. The sample shows around 1.7 million distinct CDR3 sequences, 32% of them seen only once. V lost 5 bases to trimming and J lost 7 bases; unmatched junction nucleotides: 9. Germline values: CDR1 SGDLS, CDR2 YYNGEE. This CDR3 has 14 amino acids. Sequences were obtained from cord blood. This chain connects TRBV9 to TRBJ1-2, with 9 positions matching TRBD1. The sequence derives from a newborn girl in good health. CDR3 loop: CASRHENRGPGYTF. The CDR3 nucleotides read TGTGCCAGCAGACATGAAAACAGGGGGCCTGGCTACACCTTC.